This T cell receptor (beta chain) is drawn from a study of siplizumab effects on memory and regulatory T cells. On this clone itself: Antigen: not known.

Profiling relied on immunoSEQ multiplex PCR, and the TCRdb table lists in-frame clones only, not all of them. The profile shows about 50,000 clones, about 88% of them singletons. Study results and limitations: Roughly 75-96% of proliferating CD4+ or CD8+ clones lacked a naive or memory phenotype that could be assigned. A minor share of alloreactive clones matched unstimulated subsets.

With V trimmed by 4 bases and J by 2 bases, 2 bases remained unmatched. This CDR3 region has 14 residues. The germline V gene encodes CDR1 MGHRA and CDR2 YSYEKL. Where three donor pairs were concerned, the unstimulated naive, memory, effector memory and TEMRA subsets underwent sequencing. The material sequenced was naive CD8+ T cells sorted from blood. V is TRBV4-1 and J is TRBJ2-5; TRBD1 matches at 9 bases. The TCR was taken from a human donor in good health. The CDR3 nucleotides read TGCGCCAGCAGCCGGGGACAGGGACAAGAGACCCAGTACTTC. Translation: CASSRGQGQETQYF.